This T cell receptor beta chain was captured by sequencing in a study of blood T cell repertoires in COVID-19. Study-level background: Samples taken during acute and convalescent COVID-19 were collected in the United States, Italy and Spain. T cells, B-cell-depleted T cells, or PBMCs provided the cDNA or gDNA that served as material.

Living in 24 US areas, the participants were between roughly 18 and 89 years of age. Participant-given clinical history determined each cohort assignment. Sequencing was performed with immunoSEQ multiplex PCR; in TCRdb, only in-frame clones are kept and a portion is missing. The sample carries hundreds of thousands of clones, 75% to 95% recorded once. CDR1 is SGHTS and CDR2 is YDEGEE in the germline V gene. V shed 4 bases and J 7 bases; nucleotides not matched to a gene: 11. The CDR3 is 15 amino acids. This clone was detected only once. The V gene is TRBV5-8, the J gene TRBJ1-5; TRBD1 agrees at 7 bases. The material sequenced was PBMCs or T cells enriched from blood (not recorded which). The receptor's source is a woman between 18 and 29 years old who had recovered from COVID-19. The CDR3 sequence: CASSLGRGHQQPQHF. CDR3 sequence (DNA): TGTGCCAGCAGCCTCGGGAGGGGGCATCAACAGCCCCAGCATTTT. The variable domain in full, completed from reference TRBV5-8 and TRBJ1-5, reads EAGVTQSPTHLIKTRGQQATLRCSPISGHTSVYWYQQALGLGLQFLLWYDEGEERNRGNFPPRFSGRQFPNYSSELNVNALELEDSALYLCASSLGRGHQQPQHFGDGTRLSIL.